A selection of T cell receptor beta chains follows, all from one sample in a study of blood T cell repertoires in COVID-19. Libraries were prepared by immunoSEQ multiplex PCR; TCRdb keeps only in-frame clonotypes and omits some of them. The sample shows 200,000 to 300,000 clones, roughly 87% of them seen only once. Sequencing used peripheral blood. Receptors originate from a man aged 55 to 69 who had recovered from COVID-19. The CDR3 runs from the conserved cysteine through the conserved F or W. D genes are given only for firm matches. Clone size is not always given. Where it is, it says once, few, many or a class for expanded clones.

v_gene	abundance	j_gene	d_gene	CDR3aa	CDR3nt
TRBV5-1	NA	TRBJ1-1	NA	CASSLTTALNTEAFF	TGCGCCAGCAGCTTGACGACAGCTTTGAACACTGAAGCTTTCTTT
TRBV7-9	NA	TRBJ2-6	TRBD2	CAHGRGTNSGANVLTF	TGTGCCCACGGGAGGGGGACTAACTCTGGGGCCAACGTCCTGACTTTC
TRBV30	NA	TRBJ2-7	NA	CAWSVDSSDEQYF	TGTGCCTGGAGTGTAGACAGTTCCGACGAGCAGTACTTC
TRBV5-1	NA	TRBJ1-2	TRBD1	CASSPSGQGVLGYTF	TGCGCCAGCAGCCCTTCGGGACAGGGTGTCTTGGGCTACACCTTC
TRBV6-5	NA	TRBJ1-4	NA	CASSYEKKRDLFF	TGTGCCAGCAGTTACGAAAAGAAGAGGGATCTGTTTTTT
TRBV30	NA	TRBJ2-1	TRBD2	CAWSVSGGAYEQFF	TGTGCCTGGAGTGTAAGCGGGGGGGCCTATGAGCAGTTCTTC
TRBV15	once	TRBJ1-5	NA	CATSRRDRDSQPQHF	TGTGCCACCAGCAGAAGAGACAGAGACTCTCAGCCCCAGCATTTT
TRBV7-2	NA	TRBJ1-1	NA	CASSVDRGSEAFF	TGTGCCAGCAGCGTCGATCGAGGGAGTGAAGCTTTCTTT
TRBV5-1	NA	TRBJ1-6	TRBD1	CASSPGTAKLPLHF	TGCGCCAGCAGCCCGGGGACAGCAAAGTTGCCCCTCCACTTT
TRBV20-1	NA	TRBJ1-1	NA	CSARQGNEAFF	TGCAGTGCTAGACAGGGAAATGAAGCTTTCTTT
TRBV19	NA	TRBJ2-4	TRBD1	CASSTRDSTLAKNIQYF	TGTGCCAGTAGCACCCGGGACAGCACACTAGCCAAAAACATTCAGTACTTC
TRBV12-3/TRBV12-4	few	TRBJ2-3	NA	CASSLFSTDTQYF	TGTGCCAGCAGTTTATTTTCGACAGATACGCAGTATTTT
TRBV4-2	NA	TRBJ1-1	NA	CASSQILTPSTMNTEAFF	TGTGCCAGCAGCCAAATCCTTACTCCGTCTACCATGAACACTGAAGCTTTCTTT
TRBV6-6	NA	TRBJ1-4	TRBD1	CASSWTGSNEKLFF	TGTGCCAGCAGTTGGACAGGGAGTAATGAAAAACTGTTTTTT
TRBV12-3/TRBV12-4	NA	TRBJ1-1	NA	CASSQGGSLEAFF	TGTGCCAGCAGCCAAGGGGGTTCTTTGGAAGCTTTCTTT
TRBV27	NA	TRBJ2-7	NA	CASSLLPLAQASSYEQYF	TGTGCCAGCAGTTTACTCCCCCTCGCACAGGCCAGCTCCTACGAGCAGTACTTC
TRBV3-1/TRBV3-2	few	TRBJ1-1	NA	CASSLEYEAFF	TGTGCCAGCAGCTTAGAATACGAAGCTTTCTTT
TRBV24-1	NA	TRBJ1-5	TRBD1	CATGDRGSQPQHF	TGTGCCACCGGGGACAGGGGGTCTCAGCCCCAGCATTTT
TRBV6-5	few	TRBJ1-5	NA	CASRRAEGQPQHF	TGTGCCAGCAGGAGGGCAGAAGGTCAGCCCCAGCATTTT
TRBV4-2	NA	TRBJ2-5	TRBD2	CASSQGPRGGQETQYF	TGTGCCAGCAGCCAAGGCCCGCGGGGGGGACAAGAGACCCAGTACTTC
TRBV30	NA	TRBJ1-1	NA	CAWSVQRGYTEAFF	TGTGCCTGGAGTGTACAAAGAGGGTACACTGAAGCTTTCTTT
TRBV29-1	once	TRBJ2-3	TRBD1	CSVWTGHTDTQYF	TGCAGCGTTTGGACAGGCCACACAGATACGCAGTATTTT
TRBV10-3	NA	TRBJ1-2	TRBD1	CAISLGQGNYGYTF	TGTGCCATCAGCCTAGGACAGGGGAACTATGGCTACACCTTC